This record covers a single TCR beta chain. Its antigen is still unknown. CDR3 size: 15 residues. The germline CDR1 and CDR2 sequences are SEHNR and FQNEAQ (reference sequence). V lost 7 bases and J lost 2; bases outside the gene matches: 4. Via MiXCR, TCRdb re-called the reads, giving one row per CDR3 protein. The table lists about 890,000 distinct CDR3 sequences, roughly 31% of them singletons. These data originate in a study of T cell repertoires in cytomegalovirus infection. Study at large: Used in the study were CMV epitopes, some recently identified and HLA-C-restricted, others well-studied and HLA-B-restricted. Public TCR beta signatures indicated both CMV infection and matching HLA type. The study, taken as a whole, reports: People with CMV and the relevant HLA were identified by cumulative public TCR beta family frequency. Dominating the ex vivo response were TCR beta clonotypes that were CMV-specific and HLA-C-restricted.

The chain couples TRBV7-9 to TRBJ1-6; TRBD1 matches at 8 bases. This receptor was obtained from a human donor in good health (CMV status not recorded). Some clones in this sample may be carry-over from other donors' samples. Here the sequenced sample was cultured CD8+ T cells from PBMCs, taken from culture after CMV antigen stimulation. The CDR3, as DNA: TGTGCCAGCAACACAGGGGGTGCCTATAATTCACCCCTCCACTTT. Residues: CASNTGGAYNSPLHF.